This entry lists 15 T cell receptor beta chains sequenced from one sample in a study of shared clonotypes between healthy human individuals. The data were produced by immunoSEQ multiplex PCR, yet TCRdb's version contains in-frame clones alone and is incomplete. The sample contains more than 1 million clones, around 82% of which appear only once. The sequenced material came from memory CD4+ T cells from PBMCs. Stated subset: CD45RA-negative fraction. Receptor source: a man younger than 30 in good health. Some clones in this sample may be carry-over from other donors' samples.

Here the CDR3 reads CASRRNQGSYGYTF. The DNA for the CDR3 is TGTGCCAGCAGGCGGAACCAGGGAAGCTATGGCTACACCTTC. This chain uses TRBV2 with TRBJ1-2; D might be TRBD1 (5 bases). Germline-derived CDR1 and CDR2 are SNHLY and FYNNEI. The CDR3 length is 14 residues. V shed 6 bases and J shed 4 bases, with 15 bases lying between them. Based on the CDR3 plus reference TRBV2 and TRBJ1-2, the full variable domain is EPEVTQTPSHQVTQMGQEVILRCVPISNHLYFYWYRQILGQKVEFLVSFYNNEISEKSEIFDDQFSVERPDGSNFTLKIRSTKLEDSAMYFCASRRNQGSYGYTFGSGTRLTVV.

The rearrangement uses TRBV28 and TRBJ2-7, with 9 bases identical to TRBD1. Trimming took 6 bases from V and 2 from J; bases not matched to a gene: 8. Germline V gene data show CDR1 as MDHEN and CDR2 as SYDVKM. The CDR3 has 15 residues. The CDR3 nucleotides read TGTGCCAGCAGACCCCAAGGGACAGGGCCCTACGAGCAGTACTTC. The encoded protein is CASRPQGTGPYEQYF. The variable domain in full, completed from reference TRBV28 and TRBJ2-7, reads DVKVTQSSRYLVKRTGEKVFLECVQDMDHENMFWYRQDPGLGLRLIYFSYDVKMKEKGDIPEGYSVSREKKERFSLILESASTNQTSMYLCASRPQGTGPYEQYFGPGTRLTVT.

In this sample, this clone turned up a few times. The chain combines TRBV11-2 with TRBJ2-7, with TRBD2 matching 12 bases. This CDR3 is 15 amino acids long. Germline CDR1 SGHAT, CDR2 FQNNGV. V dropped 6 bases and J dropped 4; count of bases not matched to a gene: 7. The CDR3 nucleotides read TGTGCCAGCAGACCTAGCGGGAGGGGAACGTACGAGCAGTACTTC. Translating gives CASRPSGRGTYEQYF. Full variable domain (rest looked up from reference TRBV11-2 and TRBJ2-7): EAGVAQSPRYKIIEKRQSVAFWCNPISGHATLYWYQQILGQGPKLLIQFQNNGVVDDSQLPKDRFSAERLKGVDSTLKIQPAKLEDSAVYLCASRPSGRGTYEQYFGPGTRLTVT.

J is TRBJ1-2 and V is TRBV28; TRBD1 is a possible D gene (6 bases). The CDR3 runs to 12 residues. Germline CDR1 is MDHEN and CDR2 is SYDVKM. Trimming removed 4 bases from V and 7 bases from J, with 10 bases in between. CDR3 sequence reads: CASSWQGPGYTF. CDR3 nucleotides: TGTGCCAGCAGTTGGCAGGGGCCTGGCTACACCTTC.

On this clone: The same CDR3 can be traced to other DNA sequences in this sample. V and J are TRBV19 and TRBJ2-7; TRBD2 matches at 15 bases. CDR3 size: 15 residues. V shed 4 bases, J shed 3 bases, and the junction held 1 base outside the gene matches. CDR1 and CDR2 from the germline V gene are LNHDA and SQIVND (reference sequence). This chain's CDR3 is CASSTGLAGGYEQYF. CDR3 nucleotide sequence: TGTGCCAGTAGTACGGGACTAGCGGGGGGCTACGAGCAGTACTTC.

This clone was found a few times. As DNA, the CDR3 is TGTGCCAGCAGTAACGAGCTGGGGAACACTGAAGCTTTCTTT. Translating it yields CASSNELGNTEAFF. The chain couples TRBV2 to TRBJ1-1, with unresolved D. From germline, CDR1 is SNHLY and CDR2 FYNNEI. The CDR3 has 14 amino acids. Trimming removed 5 bases from V and 1 base from J, with 11 bases in between.

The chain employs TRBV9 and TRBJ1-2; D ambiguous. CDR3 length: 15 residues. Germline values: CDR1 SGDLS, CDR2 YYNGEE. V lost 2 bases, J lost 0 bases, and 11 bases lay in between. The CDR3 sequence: CASSVRELANYGYTF. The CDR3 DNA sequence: TGTGCCAGCAGCGTCCGTGAACTAGCTAACTATGGCTACACCTTC.

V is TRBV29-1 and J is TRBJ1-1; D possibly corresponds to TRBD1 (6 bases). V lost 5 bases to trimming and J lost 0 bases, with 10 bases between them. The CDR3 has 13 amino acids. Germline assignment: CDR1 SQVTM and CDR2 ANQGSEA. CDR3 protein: CSVFGQMNTEAFF. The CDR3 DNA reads TGCAGCGTTTTTGGACAGATGAACACTGAAGCTTTCTTT.

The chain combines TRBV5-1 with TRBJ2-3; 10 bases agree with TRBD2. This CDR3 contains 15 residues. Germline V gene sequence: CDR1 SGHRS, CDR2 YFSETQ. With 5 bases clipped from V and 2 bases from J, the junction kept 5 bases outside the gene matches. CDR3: CASSPSGRDTDTQYF. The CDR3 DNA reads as TGCGCCAGCAGTCCTAGCGGGAGAGACACAGATACGCAGTATTTT.

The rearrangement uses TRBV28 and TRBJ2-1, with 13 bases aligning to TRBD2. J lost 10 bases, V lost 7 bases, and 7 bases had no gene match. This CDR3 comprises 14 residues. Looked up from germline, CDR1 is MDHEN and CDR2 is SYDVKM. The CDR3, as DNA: TGTGCCAGCAACCTACTAGCGGGAGGGGGGGAGCAGTTCTTC. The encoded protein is CASNLLAGGGEQFF.

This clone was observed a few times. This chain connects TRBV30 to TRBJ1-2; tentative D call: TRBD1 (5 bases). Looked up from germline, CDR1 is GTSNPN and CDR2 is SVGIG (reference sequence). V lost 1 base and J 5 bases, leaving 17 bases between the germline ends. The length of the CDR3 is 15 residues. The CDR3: CAWSATGSRGYGYTF. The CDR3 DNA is TGTGCCTGGAGTGCAACAGGCTCTAGGGGATATGGCTACACCTTC.

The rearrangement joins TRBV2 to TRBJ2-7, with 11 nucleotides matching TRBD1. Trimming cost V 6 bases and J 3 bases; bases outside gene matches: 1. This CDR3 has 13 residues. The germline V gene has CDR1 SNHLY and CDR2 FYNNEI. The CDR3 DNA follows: TGTGCCAGCAGCGGGACAGGGGGCTACGAGCAGTACTTC. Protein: CASSGTGGYEQYF. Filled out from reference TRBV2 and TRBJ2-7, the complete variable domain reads EPEVTQTPSHQVTQMGQEVILRCVPISNHLYFYWYRQILGQKVEFLVSFYNNEISEKSEIFDDQFSVERPDGSNFTLKIRSTKLEDSAMYFCASSGTGGYEQYFGPGTRLTVT.

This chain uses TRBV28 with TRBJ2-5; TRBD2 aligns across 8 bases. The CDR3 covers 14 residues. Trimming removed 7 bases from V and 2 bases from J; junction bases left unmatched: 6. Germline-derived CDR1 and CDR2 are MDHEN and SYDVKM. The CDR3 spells CASKPGGGQETQYF. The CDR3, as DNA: TGTGCCAGCAAGCCAGGCGGGGGGCAAGAGACCCAGTACTTC.

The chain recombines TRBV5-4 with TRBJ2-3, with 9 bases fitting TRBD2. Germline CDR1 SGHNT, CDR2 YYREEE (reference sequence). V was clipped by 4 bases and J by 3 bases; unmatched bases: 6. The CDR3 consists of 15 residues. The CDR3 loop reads CASSQGTSPTDTQYF. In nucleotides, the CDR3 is TGTGCCAGCAGCCAAGGGACTAGCCCAACAGATACGCAGTATTTT.

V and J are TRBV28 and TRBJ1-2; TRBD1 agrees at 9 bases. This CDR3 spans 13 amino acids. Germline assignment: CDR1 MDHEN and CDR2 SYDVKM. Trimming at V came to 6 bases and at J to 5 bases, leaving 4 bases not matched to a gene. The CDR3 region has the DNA TGTGCCAGCAGAACAGGGGGCGCGTATGGCTACACCTTC. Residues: CASRTGGAYGYTF.